The present T cell receptor (beta chain) was sequenced within a study of early T cells in non-severe SARS-CoV-2 infection. Study at large: Whole-blood bulk RNA, unsorted, was sequenced, and chains were unpaired.

The protocol attached unique molecular identifiers to individual cDNA molecules. TCRdb re-derived calls from the 5' RACE reads in MiXCR, one entry per CDR3 protein. The repertoire consists of more than 50,000 distinct CDR3 sequences, with roughly 12% occurring once and the leading ten covering about 1.3%. Study-wide results and caveats: A preference for anti-spike CD8 responses marked VDJdb matching, which missed private and CD4 specificities.

The CDR3 contains 14 residues. Trimming took 0 bases from V and 2 from J; bases not matched to a gene: 2. CDR1 SGDLS and CDR2 YYNGEE come from the germline V gene. For this clonotype: Its antigen is unidentified.

This TCR came from an adult who was a healthcare worker with PCR-confirmed SARS-CoV-2 infection or an uninfected control (not recorded which). J is TRBJ2-7 and V is TRBV9; TRBD1 matches at 7 bases. Specimen: whole blood, collected at baseline. In DNA form, the CDR3 reads TGTGCCAGCAGCGTAGGGGACAGCACCTACGAGCAGTACTTC. This translates into CASSVGDSTYEQYF.